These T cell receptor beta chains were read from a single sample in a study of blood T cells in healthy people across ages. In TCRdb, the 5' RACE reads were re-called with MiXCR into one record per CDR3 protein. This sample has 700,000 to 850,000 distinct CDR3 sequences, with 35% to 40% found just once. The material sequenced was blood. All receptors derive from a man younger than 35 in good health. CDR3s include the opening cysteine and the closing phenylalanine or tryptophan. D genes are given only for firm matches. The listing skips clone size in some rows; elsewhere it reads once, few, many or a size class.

CDR3nt: TGTGCCACCATGGGGAAGCGGGGGTCCCAAGAGACCCAGTACTTC
CDR3aa: CATMGKRGSQETQYF
v_gene: TRBV27
d_gene: TRBD2
j_gene: TRBJ2-5
abundance: few

CDR3nt: TGTGCCACCAGGGATGCAGATACGCAGTATTTT
CDR3aa: CATRDADTQYF
v_gene: TRBV24-1
d_gene: -
j_gene: TRBJ2-3
abundance: -

CDR3nt: TGTGCCAGCAGCTTAAGGCGCGGGAACCAAGAGACCCAGTACTTC
CDR3aa: CASSLRRGNQETQYF
v_gene: TRBV7-2
d_gene: -
j_gene: TRBJ2-5
abundance: -

CDR3nt: TGTGCCAGCAGTTTGGGGGACAGGGATAATGAAAAACTGTTTTTT
CDR3aa: CASSLGDRDNEKLFF
v_gene: TRBV5-5
d_gene: TRBD1
j_gene: TRBJ1-4
abundance: -

CDR3nt: TGTGCCAGCAGTTTTAGGGGGGGGGTGACCCAGCACTTC
CDR3aa: CASSFRGGVTQHF
v_gene: TRBV12-3/TRBV12-4
d_gene: -
j_gene: TRBJ2-7
abundance: -

CDR3nt: TGTGCCAGCAGTACGGGACAGGGAACCTACGAGCAGTACTTC
CDR3aa: CASSTGQGTYEQYF
v_gene: TRBV6-6
d_gene: TRBD1
j_gene: TRBJ2-7
abundance: many

CDR3nt: TGCAGCGTTGAAAATGGATTAGTAGGAGGGGGCCACAATGAGCAGTTCTTC
CDR3aa: CSVENGLVGGGHNEQFF
v_gene: TRBV29-1
d_gene: -
j_gene: TRBJ2-1
abundance: -

CDR3nt: TGCGCCAGCAGTAAGGTCAGCACAGATACGCAGTATTTT
CDR3aa: CASSKVSTDTQYF
v_gene: TRBV5-1
d_gene: -
j_gene: TRBJ2-3
abundance: -

CDR3nt: TGCAGTGCAGAGGACAGGGACTTTCAGCCCCAGCATTTT
CDR3aa: CSAEDRDFQPQHF
v_gene: TRBV20-1
d_gene: TRBD1
j_gene: TRBJ1-5
abundance: few

CDR3nt: TGTGCCAGCAGTTACGAGCGGGGGGGCCACAATGAGCAGTTCTTC
CDR3aa: CASSYERGGHNEQFF
v_gene: TRBV6-6
d_gene: TRBD2
j_gene: TRBJ2-1
abundance: few

CDR3nt: TGCAGTGCTAGAGAGGCTGCAGGGAACGAAAACATTCAGTACTTC
CDR3aa: CSAREAAGNENIQYF
v_gene: TRBV20-1
d_gene: -
j_gene: TRBJ2-4
abundance: few